Reported below is one T cell receptor (beta chain). What it binds is unknown. All patients were mismatch repair deficient, assessed by either PCR or immunohistochemistry. TCRdb's copy holds only in-frame clones and misses some; the assay was immunoSEQ multiplex PCR. The sample has approximately 110,000 clones, roughly 80% seen once. This specimen belongs to a study of PD-1 blockade in mismatch repair-deficient tumors. Study at large: Enrolled about 2012-2016, patients had progressing, pretreated mismatch repair-deficient cancers of about a dozen types. Study-wide results and caveats: Tumor-resident clones, often undetectable pretreatment in blood, expanded then contracted after pembrolizumab.

The CDR3 is 16 amino acids. V lost 1 base to trimming and J lost 7 bases; unmatched junction nucleotides: 8. The germline gives CDR1 SGHTA, CDR2 FQGTGA. The chain combines TRBV7-3 with TRBJ2-2; 8 nucleotides align to TRBD2. This TCR came from an adult with mismatch repair-deficient cancer. The material sequenced was peripheral blood, taken 60 weeks after starting pembrolizumab. The CDR3 loop reads CASSLNGGARSGELFF. CDR3 DNA sequence: TGTGCCAGCAGCTTAAACGGGGGGGCCCGGAGCGGGGAGCTGTTTTTT.